These 20 T cell receptor beta chains came from one sample sequenced in a study of OX40 agonist ivuxolimab in advanced cancers. Profiled with immunoSEQ multiplex PCR; TCRdb holds only in-frame clones, not every one. The sample gives around 70,000 clones, about four fifths of which show up once; roughly 0.8% is in the top ten. The material sequenced was CD4+ or CD8+ T cells sorted from blood, taken in a trial of the OX40 agonist ivuxolimab. The receptors were sampled from an adult with an advanced solid tumor such as melanoma, head and neck, liver or kidney cancer.

The rearrangement joins TRBV21-1 to TRBJ1-6. TRBV21-1 is noted as a pseudogene. The CDR3 sequence is 16 residues long. DNA of the CDR3: TGTGCCAGCAGCAAAGGGTCCCGACTCAGGAATTCACCCCTCCACTTT. Its protein product is CASSKGSRLRNSPLHF.

The chain links TRBV9 to TRBJ2-2; no definite D call. Trimming took 3 bases from V and 2 from J, leaving 11 bases between them. This CDR3 has 15 residues. Per germline, CDR1 SGDLS and CDR2 YYNGEE. CDR3 bases: TGTGCCAGCAGCGCCCTCGGCGGAAACACCGGGGAGCTGTTTTTT. It yields the protein CASSALGGNTGELFF.

This chain links TRBV13 with TRBJ1-3; D is perhaps TRBD1 (5 bases). V was trimmed by 1 base and J by 3 bases, leaving 10 bases between them. Germline V gives CDR1 PRHDT, CDR2 FYEKMQ (reference sequence). The CDR3 has 15 residues. CDR3 sequence reads: CASSLAGQLGNTIYF. Written as DNA, the CDR3 is TGTGCCAGCAGCTTAGCAGGGCAGCTTGGAAACACCATATATTTT.

The J gene is TRBJ2-1, the V gene TRBV5-4, with no clear D. CDR1 is SGHNT, CDR2 YYREEE, per germline (reference sequence). CDR3 length: 14 amino acids. The V end was cut by 4 bases, the J end by 4 bases, with 12 bases between. The CDR3 sequence: CASSARTAYNEQFF. The DNA for the CDR3 is TGTGCCAGCAGCGCGCGCACAGCGTACAATGAGCAGTTCTTC. Looking up the rest from reference TRBV5-4 and TRBJ2-1 gives the full variable domain: ETGVTQSPTHLIKTRGQQVTLRCSSQSGHNTVSWYQQALGQGPQFIFQYYREEENGRGNFPPRFSGLQFPNYSSELNVNALELDDSALYLCASSARTAYNEQFFGPGTRLTVL.

V usage is TRBV5-3 and J usage is TRBJ2-7; D tentatively fits TRBD1 or TRBD2 (6 bases each). TRBV5-3 is assigned to the ORF class and has an uncertain function. This CDR3 region has 13 residues. Trimming removed 4 bases at V and 6 bases at J, with 14 bases between. This CDR3 reads CARSGRTDPEQYF. The CDR3 DNA follows: TGTGCCAGAAGCGGGAGGACAGATCCCGAGCAGTACTTC.

J is TRBJ2-2 and V is TRBV7-2; possible D gene TRBD1, 5 bases. CDR1 is SGHTA, CDR2 FQGNSA, per germline. The CDR3 covers 17 residues. Trimming removed 5 bases from V and 4 bases from J, with 20 bases in between. The CDR3 DNA sequence: TGTGCCAGCAGCGCTCAAACTATGGGGCGCCGCACCGGGGAGCTGTTTTTT. Translating it yields CASSAQTMGRRTGELFF.

This clone was detected only a few times. The CDR3 is CASSSRLGYTF. As DNA, the CDR3 is TGTGCCAGCAGCTCCCGACTCGGCTACACCTTC. The V gene is TRBV7-2, the J gene TRBJ1-2, with D uncertain. With 4 bases removed from V and 8 bases from J, the gap between germline ends came to 8 bases. The CDR3 has 11 residues. Germline V gene data show CDR1 as SGHTA and CDR2 as FQGNSA.

The chain carries TRBV6-5 and TRBJ1-3; TRBD1 matches 8 bases. This CDR3 has 14 residues. Germline assignment: CDR1 MNHEY and CDR2 SVGAGI. With 6 bases clipped from V and 4 bases from J, the junction kept 5 bases outside the gene matches. CDR3: CASSPTGVGNTIYF. CDR3 coding DNA: TGTGCCAGCAGCCCGACAGGGGTCGGAAACACCATATATTTT.

The chain recombines TRBV7-9 with TRBJ1-2; D uncertain. Germline CDR1 is SEHNR and CDR2 is FQNEAQ (reference sequence). The CDR3 contains 11 residues. Between the trimmed V and J ends, which lost 5 bases and 3 bases, there was a span of 4 bases. CDR3 nucleotide sequence: TGTGCCAGCAGCCGGGACTATGGCTACACCTTC. It yields the protein CASSRDYGYTF. The entire variable domain, with the rest obtained from reference TRBV7-9 and TRBJ1-2, is as follows: DTGVSQNPRHKITKRGQNVTFRCDPISEHNRLYWYRQTLGQGPEFLTYFQNEAQLEKSRLLSDRFSAERPKGSFSTLEIQRTEQGDSAMYLCASSRDYGYTFGSGTRLTVV.

The chain joins TRBV5-1 to TRBJ1-3; no clear D. From germline, CDR1 is SGHRS and CDR2 YFSETQ. Trimming removed 0 bases at V and 2 bases at J, with 6 bases between. There are 14 residues in the CDR3. The CDR3, as DNA: TGCGCCAGCAGCTTGGCGACTGCTGGAAACACCATATATTTT. Translated: CASSLATAGNTIYF.

This chain links TRBV15 with TRBJ1-6, with D hard to call. Germline CDR1 LNHNV, CDR2 YYDKDF (reference sequence). The germline V and J ends were trimmed by 5 bases and 7 bases, with 6 bases remaining between them. The CDR3 sequence is 12 residues long. CDR3 sequence reads: CATSRRNSPLHF. The CDR3 DNA follows: TGTGCCACCAGCCGGAGGAATTCACCCCTCCACTTT.

V gene TRBV6-6 combines with J gene TRBJ2-7; 7 bases align to TRBD2. The CDR3 length is 14 residues. The germline gives CDR1 MNHNY, CDR2 SVGAGI (reference sequence). Trimming took 6 bases from V and 5 from J; bases not matched to a gene: 10. For the CDR3, the DNA is TGTGCCAGCAGCGAGGGAGGGGTTATGAACGAGCAGTACTTC. Amino acids: CASSEGGVMNEQYF.

J is TRBJ1-2 and V is TRBV29-1; 9 bases agree with TRBD1. V lost 7 bases and J lost 7; bases outside the gene matches: 10. This CDR3 comprises 13 residues. The germline CDR1 and CDR2 sequences are SQVTM and ANQGSEA. CDR3 in amino acids: CSAPGQGDSGYTF. The CDR3 DNA follows: TGCAGCGCTCCGGGACAGGGAGATAGTGGCTACACCTTC.

J is TRBJ1-3 and V is TRBV7-8; D not resolved. V was clipped by 1 base and J by 4 bases, with 5 bases between them. The CDR3 contains 13 residues. In germline, CDR1 is SGHVS, CDR2 FQNEAQ. The CDR3 loop reads CASSLDRGNTIYF. In nucleotides, the CDR3 is TGTGCCAGCAGCTTAGATAGGGGAAACACCATATATTTT.

The chain employs TRBV28 and TRBJ1-6; the D gene is possibly TRBD1 (5 bases). CDR3 length: 14 residues. Germline V gene sequence: CDR1 MDHEN, CDR2 SYDVKM. V dropped 8 bases and J dropped 5 bases, with 13 bases sitting between them. Written as DNA, the CDR3 is TGTGCCAGCGGAGGGGCGCGAAATAATTCACCCCTCCACTTT. Protein sequence: CASGGARNNSPLHF.

The gene calls are TRBV6-1 and TRBJ1-6; possible D gene TRBD1, 5 bases. The length of the CDR3 is 14 residues. V was cut by 6 bases and J by 6 bases, with 12 bases left in between. Germline CDR1 is MNHNS and CDR2 is SASEGT. The CDR3 region is CASSRDGTNSPLHF. CDR3 coding DNA: TGTGCCAGCAGCAGGGACGGAACTAATTCACCCCTCCACTTT.

Here the CDR3 reads CASSLAGSSGGITDTQYF. The CDR3 DNA reads TGTGCCAGCAGCTTAGCGGGATCTAGCGGGGGCATCACAGATACGCAGTATTTT. The chain couples TRBV7-2 to TRBJ2-3, with 10 bases fitting TRBD2. Germline V gene sequence: CDR1 SGHTA, CDR2 FQGNSA. The length of the CDR3 is 18 residues. The V gene end was trimmed by 0 bases and the J gene end by 2 bases; junction bases not matched to a gene: 8.

The CDR3 loop reads CASSLLIGRDSGNTIYF. CDR3 nucleotides: TGTGCCAGCAGCTTATTAATCGGCAGGGACTCTGGAAACACCATATATTTT. The chain links TRBV7-8 to TRBJ1-3, with D tentatively TRBD1 (5 bases). V lost 2 bases and J lost 0, with 14 bases in between. The CDR3 loop spans 17 amino acids. Per the germline V gene, CDR1 is SGHVS and CDR2 is FQNEAQ.

A few counts support this clone. The chain recombines TRBV11-3 with TRBJ1-1; D remains ambiguous. This CDR3 spans 13 amino acids. Germline CDR1 and CDR2: SGHNT and YENEEA. V was clipped by 0 bases and J by 4 bases, with 6 bases between them. In DNA, the CDR3 is TGTGCCAGCAGCTTAGATGGGAGCACTGAAGCTTTCTTT. Its protein is CASSLDGSTEAFF.

This clone was observed a single time. The chain combines TRBV25-1 with TRBJ2-5; 9 bases match TRBD1. The CDR3 runs to 16 residues. Losses at the gene ends were 4 bases for V and 5 bases for J; bases not matched to a gene: 11. Per the germline V gene, CDR1 is MGHDK and CDR2 is SYGVNS. As DNA, the CDR3 is TGTGCCAGCAGTGTACTTCGCGGACAGGGGAGGGAGACCCAGTACTTC. Translation: CASSVLRGQGRETQYF.